A single sample gave rise to the 18 T cell receptor beta chains below, sequenced in a study of cytomegalovirus exposure and HLA in healthy donors. The PCR ran on 60 Vbeta and 13 Jbeta primers. The assay was immunoSEQ multiplex PCR, and TCRdb's table has in-frame clones only and misses some. Among some 100,000 clones listed, approximately 71% were seen once. Sequencing was carried out using PBMCs. These receptors all stem from a young woman in good health and CMV-seropositive.

This sequence joins TRBV2 and TRBJ1-2; D is unresolved. The V end was cut by 4 bases, the J end by 4 bases, with 10 bases between. The CDR3 covers 13 residues. Germline V gene sequence: CDR1 SNHLY, CDR2 FYNNEI. The CDR3 sequence: CASSGPGGYGYTF. CDR3 coding DNA: TGTGCCAGCAGTGGGCCGGGAGGCTATGGCTACACCTTC.

This clone was detected only once. The rearrangement uses TRBV5-1 and TRBJ2-3, with D perhaps TRBD2 (7 bases). Trimming took off 0 bases at V and 5 bases at J, with 16 bases between the two ends. The germline V gene has CDR1 SGHRS and CDR2 YFSETQ. This CDR3 is built from 16 residues. CDR3 loop: CASSLALGGGVDTQYF. The CDR3 DNA reads TGCGCCAGCAGCTTGGCCCTTGGGGGGGGCGTAGATACGCAGTATTTT.

This clone was picked up one time. The chain links TRBV6-1 to TRBJ1-3; D is unclear. Deletions cut 1 base from V and 4 bases from J, with 5 bases between. The length of the CDR3 is 13 residues. Germline-derived CDR1 and CDR2 are MNHNS and SASEGT. CDR3 nucleotide sequence: TGTGCCAGCAGTGAAGGGCCGGGAAACACCATATATTTT. Protein sequence: CASSEGPGNTIYF.

V is TRBV28 and J is TRBJ2-1; 14 positions agree with TRBD2. The V segment lost 7 bases and the J segment 8 bases; nucleotides outside the gene matches: 7. The CDR3 totals 15 residues. Germline V gene data show CDR1 as MDHEN and CDR2 as SYDVKM. CDR3 bases: TGTGCCAGCATTCTCGGGACTAGCGGGAGCGATGAGCAGTTCTTC. This gives the protein CASILGTSGSDEQFF.

The chain uses TRBV10-3 and TRBJ1-5, with 8 bases identical to TRBD1. The V gene end was trimmed by 0 bases and the J gene end by 3 bases; junction bases not matched to a gene: 10. Germline assignment: CDR1 ENHRY and CDR2 SYGVKD. The CDR3 totals 18 residues. CDR3 sequence (DNA): TGTGCCATCAGTGAGTCGAGGGTTCAGGGGGCCCTCAATCAGCCCCAGCATTTT. Translating gives CAISESRVQGALNQPQHF.

The CDR3 is CATSSDGREQYF. The DNA for the CDR3 is TGTGCCACCAGCAGTGACGGGAGGGAGCAGTACTTC. The rearrangement links TRBV15 to TRBJ2-7, with 7 bases aligning to TRBD2. The germline V gene has CDR1 LNHNV and CDR2 YYDKDF (reference sequence). This CDR3 is 12 amino acids long. V trimming: 3 bases; J trimming: 7 bases; junction bases outside the gene matches: 3.

The rearrangement links TRBV7-2 to TRBJ1-6, with D perhaps TRBD1 (6 bases). The CDR3 length is 17 residues. V lost 6 bases to trimming and J lost 6 bases, with 21 bases between them. Germline lookup yields CDR1 SGHTA and CDR2 FQGNSA. The CDR3 sequence is CASSYSLRGAINSPLHF. The CDR3 DNA reads TGTGCCAGCAGTTATTCCCTCCGGGGGGCCATTAATTCACCCCTCCACTTT.

The gene calls are TRBV29-1 and TRBJ1-2, with 7 bases identical to TRBD1. V gave up 5 bases and J gave up 5 bases; unmatched junction bases: 5. Germline CDR1 is SQVTM and CDR2 is ANQGSEA. The CDR3 contains 12 residues. CDR3 DNA: TGCAGCGTTAACGACAGGGTTTATGGCTACACCTTC. Its protein product is CSVNDRVYGYTF.

The gene calls are TRBV9 and TRBJ1-2, with D perhaps matching TRBD1 (6 bases). With 4 bases removed from V and 5 bases from J, the gap between germline ends came to 9 bases. The CDR3 sequence is 12 residues long. The germline gives CDR1 SGDLS, CDR2 YYNGEE. CDR3 in DNA: TGTGCCAGCAGCTTCGGACAGTATGGCTACACCTTC. It is translated as CASSFGQYGYTF.

The table lists this clone with a count of one. The junction departs from the called germline gene at one end, perhaps through a read error. J is TRBJ2-1 and V is TRBV7-7; 9 bases match TRBD1. The V gene's germline CDR1 is SSHAT and CDR2 FNYEAQ (reference sequence). CDR3 length: 17 residues. This CDR3 is CASSPSTGTGPRNEQFF. The CDR3 bases are TGTGCTAGCAGCCCTTCGACCGGGACAGGGCCTCGGAATGAGCAGTTCTTC. The full variable domain, its missing parts supplied by reference TRBV7-7 and TRBJ2-1, is GAGVSQSPRYKVTKRGQDVTLRCDPISSHATLYWYQQALGQGPEFLTYFNYEAQPDKSGLPSDRFSAERPEGSISTLTIQRTEQRDSAMYRCASSPSTGTGPRNEQFFGPGTRLTVL.

This clone was seen only a few times. The rearrangement links TRBV9 to TRBJ2-1; the match to TRBD2 covers 9 bases. The V segment lost 0 bases and the J segment 3 bases; nucleotides outside the gene matches: 4. From germline, CDR1 is SGDLS and CDR2 YYNGEE. The CDR3 runs 16 residues. The chain's CDR3 is CASSVGASGIYNEQFF. The CDR3 nucleotides read TGTGCCAGCAGCGTAGGGGCTAGCGGGATCTACAATGAGCAGTTCTTC.

This clone was observed at least ten times. V is TRBV29-1 and J is TRBJ1-5; a weak D match, TRBD1 (6 bases). The CDR3 sequence is 13 residues long. Looked up from germline, CDR1 is SQVTM and CDR2 is ANQGSEA. Trimming cost V 6 bases and J 3 bases, with 12 bases left between them. The CDR3: CSVRDNFNQPQHF. As DNA, the CDR3 is TGCAGCGTCCGGGACAACTTCAATCAGCCCCAGCATTTT.

The chain carries TRBV4-2 and TRBJ2-2; D not certain. V was pared by 1 base and J by 4 bases, with 4 bases between. This CDR3 has 13 amino acids. Germline CDR1 LGHNA, CDR2 YNFKEQ. The CDR3 sequence is CASSQVITGELFF. In nucleotides, the CDR3 is TGTGCCAGCAGCCAAGTTATCACCGGGGAGCTGTTTTTT.

This clone turned up a few times. V and J are TRBV4-3 and TRBJ2-2; D may be TRBD2 (6 bases). Germline lookup yields CDR1 LGHNA and CDR2 YSLEER. The V and J ends lost 1 base and 4 bases respectively, with 19 bases between them. CDR3 size: 18 residues. The CDR3 is CASSQVRSGAAFTGELFF. The CDR3 DNA reads as TGCGCCAGCAGCCAAGTTCGTTCGGGAGCGGCCTTCACCGGGGAGCTGTTTTTT.

The chain has TRBV25-1 and TRBJ2-3, with 12 nucleotides matching TRBD2. The J segment lost 1 base and the V segment lost 4 bases, leaving 9 bases of the junction unmatched. There are 18 residues in the CDR3. Germline V gene sequence: CDR1 MGHDK, CDR2 SYGVNS. CDR3 DNA: TGTGCCAGCAGTGGCCCCACCAGACTAGCGGGGGGCACAGATACGCAGTATTTT. It encodes CASSGPTRLAGGTDTQYF.

CDR3 protein: CASSLFAGLAGGPGEQFF. CDR3 nucleotides: TGTGCCAGCAGTTTATTCGCGGGACTAGCGGGAGGGCCCGGTGAGCAGTTCTTC. The chain uses TRBV28 and TRBJ2-1; 16 bases line up with TRBD2. Germline V lookup: CDR1 MDHEN, CDR2 SYDVKM. V lost 1 base, J lost 9 bases, and 9 bases stayed unmatched. This CDR3 spans 18 amino acids. Combining the CDR3 with reference TRBV28 and TRBJ2-1 gives the whole variable domain DVKVTQSSRYLVKRTGEKVFLECVQDMDHENMFWYRQDPGLGLRLIYFSYDVKMKEKGDIPEGYSVSREKKERFSLILESASTNQTSMYLCASSLFAGLAGGPGEQFFGPGTRLTVL.

In its sample, this clone was seen a few times. This chain links TRBV7-2 with TRBJ1-4; D is unclear. The CDR3 length is 15 residues. Trimming stripped 8 bases from V and 0 bases from J, with 13 bases between. The germline V gene encodes CDR1 SGHTA and CDR2 FQGNSA. The CDR3 nucleotides are TGTGCCAGCGGGCCAGCAACTGCAACTAATGAAAAACTGTTTTTT. Translated, it gives CASGPATATNEKLFF.

The CDR3 nucleotides are TGTGCCAGCAGCTTAATAGCGACAGGGACAGCGAACACTGAAGCTTTCTTT. This codes for CASSLIATGTANTEAFF. The chain uses TRBV7-6 and TRBJ1-1; 7 nucleotides align to TRBD1. This CDR3 has 17 amino acids. V trimming: 2 bases; J trimming: 1 base; junction bases outside the gene matches: 10. Germline V gene data show CDR1 as SGHVS and CDR2 as FNYEAQ. Complete variable domain (other parts from reference TRBV7-6 and TRBJ1-1): GAGVSQSPRYKVTKRGQDVALRCDPISGHVSLYWYRQALGQGPEFLTYFNYEAQQDKSGLPNDRFSAERPEGSISTLTIQRTEQRDSAMYRCASSLIATGTANTEAFFGQGTRLTVV.